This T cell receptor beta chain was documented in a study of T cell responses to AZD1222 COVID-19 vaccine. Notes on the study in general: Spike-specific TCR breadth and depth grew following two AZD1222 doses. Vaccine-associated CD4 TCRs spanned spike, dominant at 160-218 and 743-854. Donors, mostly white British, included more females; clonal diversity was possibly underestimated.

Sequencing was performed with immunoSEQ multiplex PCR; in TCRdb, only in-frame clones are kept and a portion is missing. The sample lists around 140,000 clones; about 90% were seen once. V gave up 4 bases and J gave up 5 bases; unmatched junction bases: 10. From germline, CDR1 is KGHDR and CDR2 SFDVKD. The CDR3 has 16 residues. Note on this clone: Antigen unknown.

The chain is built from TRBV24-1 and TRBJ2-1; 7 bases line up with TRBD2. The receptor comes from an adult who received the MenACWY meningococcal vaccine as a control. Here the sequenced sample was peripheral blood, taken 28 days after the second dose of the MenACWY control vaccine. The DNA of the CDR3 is TGTGCCACCAGTGACCACACTAAACGGGGGGACAATGAGCAGTTCTTC. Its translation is CATSDHTKRGDNEQFF.